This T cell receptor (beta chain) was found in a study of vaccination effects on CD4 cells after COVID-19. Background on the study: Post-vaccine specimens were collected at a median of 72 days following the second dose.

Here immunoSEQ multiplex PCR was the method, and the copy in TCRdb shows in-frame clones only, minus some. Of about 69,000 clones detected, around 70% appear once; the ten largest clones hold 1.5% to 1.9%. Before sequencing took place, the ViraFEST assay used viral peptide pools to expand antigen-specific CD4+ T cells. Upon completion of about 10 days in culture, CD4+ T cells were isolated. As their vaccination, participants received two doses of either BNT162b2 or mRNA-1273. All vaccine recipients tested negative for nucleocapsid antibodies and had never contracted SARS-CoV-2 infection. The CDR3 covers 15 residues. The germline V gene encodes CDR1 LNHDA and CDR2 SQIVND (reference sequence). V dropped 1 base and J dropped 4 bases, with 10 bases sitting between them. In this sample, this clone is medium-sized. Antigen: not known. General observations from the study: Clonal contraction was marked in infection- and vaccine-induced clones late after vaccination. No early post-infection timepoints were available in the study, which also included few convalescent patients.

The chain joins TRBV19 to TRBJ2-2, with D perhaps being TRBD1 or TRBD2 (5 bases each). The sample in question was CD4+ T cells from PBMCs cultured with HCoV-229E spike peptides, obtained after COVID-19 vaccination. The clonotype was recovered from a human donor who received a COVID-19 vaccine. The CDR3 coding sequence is TGTGCCAGTAGTATAGCGGGGCAGATCACCGGGGAGCTGTTTTTT. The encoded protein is CASSIAGQITGELFF.